This is a list of T cell receptor beta chains from one sample in a study of blood T cell repertoires in COVID-19. Generated by immunoSEQ multiplex PCR, the TCRdb table keeps only in-frame clones and is missing some. The data show 100,000 or so clones, approximately 75% seen once. Sequenced material: peripheral blood. The receptors shown here come from a woman aged 80 or older with acute or convalescent COVID-19. Both conserved end residues are part of each CDR3. Each record gives: V gene, J gene, D gene, clone size, CDR3 DNA, CDR3 protein. A D gene is named only where the DNA matches it firmly. The listing skips clone size in some rows; elsewhere it reads once, few, many or a size class.

>TRBV11-3|TRBJ2-5|-|-
TGTGCCAGCAGCTCCCCCGACAACCAAGAGACCCAGTACTTC
CASSSPDNQETQYF
>TRBV7-9|TRBJ2-2|TRBD1|-
TGTGCCAGCAGCAAGACAGGGTCGGCCACCGGGGAGCTGTTTTTT
CASSKTGSATGELFF
>TRBV6-5|TRBJ2-7|-|-
TGTGCCAGCAGTTACGATTGGACACAAGCTTCTTACGAGCAGTACTTC
CASSYDWTQASYEQYF
>TRBV19|TRBJ2-2|-|-
TGTGCCACCAATACAGGGAACACCGGGGAGCTGTTTTTT
CATNTGNTGELFF
>TRBV11-1|TRBJ1-2|TRBD1|-
TGTGCCAGCAGCCCCCAGACAGGGTTGGGCGGCTACACCTTC
CASSPQTGLGGYTF
>TRBV11-3|TRBJ2-1|TRBD2|-
TGTGCCAGCAGCTCCAGGACTAGCGGGGAGTTCCTTTACAATGAGCAGTTCTTC
CASSSRTSGEFLYNEQFF
>TRBV12-5|TRBJ1-1|-|-
TGTGCTAGTGGTTTGGGGCAGGGGATGAACACTGAAGCTTTCTTT
CASGLGQGMNTEAFF
>TRBV19|TRBJ1-2|-|once
TGTGCCAGTAGTTTATCAGTCCAATACTATGGCTACACCTTC
CASSLSVQYYGYTF
>TRBV30|TRBJ2-1|TRBD1|once
TGTGCCTGGAGTGTACGGACAGGGGGCTTGAAGCAGTTCTTC
CAWSVRTGGLKQFF
>TRBV18|TRBJ1-2|TRBD1|few
TGTGCCAGCTCACCAGATCAGGGGGACTATGGCTACACCTTC
CASSPDQGDYGYTF
>TRBV13|TRBJ2-1|-|-
TGTGCCAGCAGCTCAATGAAAGAGGGCCGGGTCGACCATGAGCAGTTCTTC
CASSSMKEGRVDHEQFF
>TRBV2|TRBJ2-1|TRBD2|-
TGTGCCAGCGGGACTAGCGGGGGGTGGGAGCAGTTCTTC
CASGTSGGWEQFF
>TRBV15|TRBJ1-2|-|-
TGTGCCACCAGCAGAGAACCAGGGGAATACTATGGCTACACCTTC
CATSREPGEYYGYTF
>TRBV5-1|TRBJ2-1|-|-
TGCGCCAGCAGCTTGGTTACAGCAGACAATGAGCAGTTCTTC
CASSLVTADNEQFF
>TRBV5-5|TRBJ1-2|-|-
TGTGCCAGCAGCTTGGCCTACAGGGATGAGGGCTACACCTTC
CASSLAYRDEGYTF
>TRBV20-1|TRBJ2-6|-|-
TGCAGTGCTAGTCAATCGGGGGTCCCCGTCCTGACTTTC
CSASQSGVPVLTF
>TRBV5-1|TRBJ1-4|TRBD1|-
TGCGCCAGCAGCTTAAGCAGGGGGAATGAAAAACTGTTTTTT
CASSLSRGNEKLFF
>TRBV4-2|TRBJ2-1|TRBD1|-
TGTGCCAGCAGTTATGACAGGGGACATGAGCAGTTCTTC
CASSYDRGHEQFF
>TRBV2|TRBJ2-3|TRBD2|-
TGTGCCAGCAGTGTTGGGCGGGGGGGGACAGATACGCAGTATTTT
CASSVGRGGTDTQYF
>TRBV9|TRBJ2-1|-|-
TGTGCCAGCAGCGTAATCCGGGACGGGAGCAATGAGCAGTTCTTC
CASSVIRDGSNEQFF
>TRBV19|TRBJ1-6|TRBD1|-
TGTGCCAGTAGTATAGTAGGGACAGGGGGTCGGTCACCCCTCCACTTT
CASSIVGTGGRSPLHF
>TRBV6-5|TRBJ1-3|-|-
TGTGCCAGCAGTTCAACTTCTGGAAACACCATATATTTT
CASSSTSGNTIYF
>TRBV5-4|TRBJ2-2|-|-
TGTGCCAGCAGCACGTACCTCGGAGGGACCGGGGAGCTGTTTTTT
CASSTYLGGTGELFF
>TRBV3-1/TRBV3-2|TRBJ2-5|-|-
TGTGCCAGCAGTTACATGGCGGAGGCTTCAAAGACCCAGTACTTC
CASSYMAEASKTQYF
>TRBV19|TRBJ1-2|-|many
TGTGCCAGTAGGAACGGGGGAACGGATGGCTACACCTTC
CASRNGGTDGYTF
>TRBV6-5|TRBJ1-1|-|-
TGTGCCAGCAGTAAGGACAGCTATTTTGAAGCTTTCTTT
CASSKDSYFEAFF